A selection of T cell receptor beta chains follows, all from one sample in a study of blood T cell repertoires in COVID-19. Sequencing was performed with immunoSEQ multiplex PCR; in TCRdb, only in-frame clones are kept and a portion is missing. The repertoire holds tens of thousands of clones, with approximately 89% as singletons. Source material: peripheral blood. All receptors derive from a woman in her fifties or sixties with active COVID-19. Both conserved end residues are part of each CDR3. Each record gives: J gene, CDR3 length, D gene, V gene, CDR3 protein, CDR3 DNA. The D gene is left open where the match is weak.

J: TRBJ1-1
length: 16
D: NA
V: TRBV19
CDR3: CASSIDLAGMNTEAFF
DNA: TGTGCCAGTAGTATAGATCTCGCAGGTATGAACACTGAAGCTTTCTTT

J: TRBJ2-7
length: 13
D: TRBD1
V: TRBV30
CDR3: CAWRPTGGNEQYF
DNA: TGTGCCTGGAGGCCCACAGGGGGTAACGAGCAGTACTTC

J: TRBJ2-7
length: 18
D: NA
V: TRBV7-2
CDR3: CASSLVGQGSLGIDEQYF
DNA: TGTGCCAGCAGCTTAGTCGGTCAGGGAAGCCTAGGAATCGACGAGCAGTACTTC

J: TRBJ2-4
length: 12
D: NA
V: TRBV30
CDR3: CAWSAAGDIQYF
DNA: TGTGCCTGGAGTGCAGCCGGGGACATTCAGTACTTC

J: TRBJ1-2
length: 13
D: NA
V: TRBV6-5
CDR3: CASYGGAHGGYTF
DNA: TGTGCCAGCTACGGGGGGGCGCATGGTGGCTACACCTTC

J: TRBJ2-5
length: 15
D: TRBD2
V: TRBV18
CDR3: CASSPLGLAGEAQYF
DNA: TGTGCCAGCTCACCACTCGGACTAGCGGGGGAGGCCCAGTACTTC

J: TRBJ2-5
length: 15
D: TRBD1
V: TRBV5-4
CDR3: CASSIGQGTQETQYF
DNA: TGTGCCAGCAGCATAGGACAGGGGACGCAAGAGACCCAGTACTTC

J: TRBJ2-2
length: 15
D: NA
V: TRBV7-2
CDR3: CASSLGSGIPGELFF
DNA: TGTGCCAGCAGCTTAGGATCGGGGATTCCCGGGGAGCTGTTTTTT

J: TRBJ1-3
length: 13
D: NA
V: TRBV6-2/TRBV6-3
CDR3: CASRPLSGNTIYF
DNA: TGTGCCAGCAGACCTCTCTCTGGAAACACCATATATTTT

J: TRBJ1-6
length: 16
D: NA
V: TRBV19
CDR3: CASSWSLGGGDSPLHF
DNA: TGTGCCAGTAGCTGGTCGTTAGGTGGCGGTGATTCACCCCTCCACTTT

J: TRBJ2-2
length: 14
D: TRBD2
V: TRBV7-2
CDR3: CASSYRGGTGELFF
DNA: TGTGCCAGCTCCTACCGGGGGGGGACCGGGGAGCTGTTTTTT